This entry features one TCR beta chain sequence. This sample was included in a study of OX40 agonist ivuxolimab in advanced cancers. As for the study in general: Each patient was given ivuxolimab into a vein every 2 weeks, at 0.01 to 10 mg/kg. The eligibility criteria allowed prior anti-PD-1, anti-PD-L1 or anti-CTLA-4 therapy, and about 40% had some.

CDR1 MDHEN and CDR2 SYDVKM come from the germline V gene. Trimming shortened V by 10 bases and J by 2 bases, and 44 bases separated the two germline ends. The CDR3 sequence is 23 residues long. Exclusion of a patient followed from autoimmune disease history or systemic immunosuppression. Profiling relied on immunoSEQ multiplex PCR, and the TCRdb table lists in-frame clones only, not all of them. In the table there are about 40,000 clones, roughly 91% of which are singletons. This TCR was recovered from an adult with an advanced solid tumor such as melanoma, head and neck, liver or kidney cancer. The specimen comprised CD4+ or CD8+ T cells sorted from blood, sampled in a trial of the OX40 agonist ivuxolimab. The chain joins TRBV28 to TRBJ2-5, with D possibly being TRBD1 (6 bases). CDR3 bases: TGTGCCACGGGACATTTGGGGTTAAGAGAAGTTAAGTGGGGGCGTCTCCTGCAAGAGACCCAGTACTTC. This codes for CATGHLGLREVKWGRLLQETQYF.